One and the same sample provided the 17 T cell receptor beta chains below, sequenced in a study of OX40 agonist ivuxolimab in advanced cancers. Clones were read by immunoSEQ multiplex PCR, and TCRdb kept only the in-frame ones, dropping some. This table has around 61,000 clones, approximately 82% appearing once. Sequenced here: CD4+ or CD8+ T cells sorted from blood, sampled in a trial of the OX40 agonist ivuxolimab. All receptors come from an adult with an advanced solid tumor such as melanoma, head and neck, liver or kidney cancer.

This clone was detected only once. This chain links TRBV28 with TRBJ2-7; D is ambiguous. The length of the CDR3 is 18 residues. From germline, CDR1 is MDHEN and CDR2 SYDVKM. V lost 1 base, J lost 4 bases, and 23 bases lay in between. Written as DNA, the CDR3 is TGTGCCAGCAGTTTATTTTTGGGCGGTACTCCTTTACCTTACGAGCAGTACTTC. It yields the protein CASSLFLGGTPLPYEQYF.

The V gene is TRBV19, the J gene TRBJ2-3, with D unclear. The CDR3 loop spans 8 amino acids. The germline CDR1 and CDR2 sequences are LNHDA and SQIVND (reference sequence). V shed 11 bases and J shed 9 bases, with 6 bases lying between them. The CDR3 bases are TGTGCCGGCCGGACGCAGTATTTT. It yields the protein CAGRTQYF.

V and J are TRBV30 and TRBJ2-3, with unresolved D. V was trimmed by 3 bases and J by 5 bases, leaving 6 bases between them. This CDR3 is built from 11 residues. CDR1 is GTSNPN, CDR2 SVGIG, per germline (reference sequence). The CDR3 DNA reads as TGTGCCTGGAGGAAGGGAGATACGCAGTATTTT. Amino acid sequence: CAWRKGDTQYF.

The chain has TRBV19 and TRBJ2-7; D may be TRBD2 (7 bases). The CDR3 sequence is 16 residues long. Trimming took off 5 bases at V and 7 bases at J, with 24 bases between the two ends. Per germline, CDR1 LNHDA and CDR2 SQIVND (reference sequence). The CDR3 DNA reads TGTGCCAGTAGTTCAAGCAGGGGACTATTGGTGAGGGAGCAGTACTTC. It specifies CASSSSRGLLVREQYF. Together with reference TRBV19 and TRBJ2-7, the CDR3 gives the full variable domain: DGGITQSPKYLFRKEGQNVTLSCEQNLNHDAMYWYRQDPGQGLRLIYYSQIVNDFQKGDIAEGYSVSREKKESFPLTVTSAQKNPTAFYLCASSSSRGLLVREQYFGPGTRLTVT.

V gene TRBV2 combines with J gene TRBJ2-1; TRBD2 matches at 7 bases. The CDR3 is 12 amino acids. The germline V gene has CDR1 SNHLY and CDR2 FYNNEI. V trimming: 6 bases; J trimming: 10 bases; junction bases outside the gene matches: 6. The DNA for the CDR3 is TGTGCCAGCAGACTTGCGGGAGACGAGCAGTTCTTC. It is translated as CASRLAGDEQFF.

V and J are TRBV7-9 and TRBJ2-7; D not resolved. The germline CDR1 and CDR2 sequences are SEHNR and FQNEAQ (reference sequence). Trimming took 2 bases from V and 5 from J, leaving 4 bases between them. The CDR3 has 11 residues. The CDR3 DNA reads as TGTGCCAGCAGCTTATATCACGAGCAGTACTTC. Amino acids: CASSLYHEQYF.

The rearrangement uses TRBV5-1 and TRBJ2-3; tentatively, D is TRBD2 (5 bases). Trimming cost V 3 bases and J 1 base, with 12 bases left between them. Germline V gives CDR1 SGHRS, CDR2 YFSETQ. The CDR3 runs to 15 residues. The CDR3 DNA reads as TGCGCCAGCAGCTATACCGGGATCCGCACAGATACGCAGTATTTT. It translates to CASSYTGIRTDTQYF.

V usage is TRBV5-1 and J usage is TRBJ2-7; D is unresolved. This CDR3 region has 14 residues. Trimming removed 0 bases from V and 2 bases from J, with 9 bases in between. Per germline, CDR1 SGHRS and CDR2 YFSETQ. This CDR3 reads CASSLVGITYEQYF. The CDR3 DNA follows: TGCGCCAGCAGCTTGGTAGGCATTACCTACGAGCAGTACTTC.

V is TRBV7-2 and J is TRBJ1-1; TRBD1 matches 7 bases. Unmatched junction bases numbered 19, after V lost 5 bases and J lost 4 bases. CDR3 length: 18 amino acids. Germline lookup yields CDR1 SGHTA and CDR2 FQGNSA. The CDR3 DNA reads as TGTGCCAGCAGCCCCCCTAATCTTTTGGGTTACAGGGGCACTGAAGCTTTCTTT. Protein product: CASSPPNLLGYRGTEAFF.

The rearrangement uses TRBV14 and TRBJ2-3; D unclear. Germline CDR1 SGHDN, CDR2 FVKESK. Trimming shortened V by 0 bases and J by 6 bases, and 7 bases separated the two germline ends. The CDR3 consists of 13 residues. CDR3 sequence reads: CASSQDLVDTQYF. The CDR3 DNA is TGTGCCAGCAGCCAAGATCTTGTTGATACGCAGTATTTT.

Written as DNA, the CDR3 is TGTGCCAGCAGCTTCCTACGGACAGGGCAAGAGACCCAGTACTTC. This sequence encodes CASSFLRTGQETQYF. The gene calls are TRBV27 and TRBJ2-5; 8 bases line up with TRBD1. The CDR3 sequence is 15 residues long. V was pared by 6 bases and J by 2 bases, with 8 bases of the junction left unmatched. Germline values: CDR1 MNHEY, CDR2 SMNVEV (reference sequence).

As to this clone: The junction differs from germline at one of its ends, possibly a read error. Within the sample, other DNA sequences also encode this same CDR3. The rearrangement links TRBV5-1 to TRBJ1-1; 10 bases fit TRBD1. The CDR3 has 15 amino acids. The germline V gene encodes CDR1 SGHRS and CDR2 YFSETQ. The CDR3: CASGTTGGENTEAFF. In nucleotides, the CDR3 is TGCGCCAGCGGAACGACAGGGGGCGAGAACACTGAGGCTTTCTTT.

This chain joins TRBV14 and TRBJ2-2; D gene uncertain. Trimming stripped 1 base from V and 5 bases from J, with 2 bases between. Germline CDR1 is SGHDN and CDR2 is FVKESK. This CDR3 has 12 residues. The CDR3 nucleotides read TGTGCCAGCAGCCAAGTTACCGGGGAGCTGTTTTTT. Protein product: CASSQVTGELFF.

This clone was seen a single time. This chain connects TRBV10-1 to TRBJ2-3; TRBD1 or TRBD2 may be the D gene (5 bases each). Germline CDR1 WNHNN, CDR2 SYGVQD (reference sequence). The CDR3 has 16 amino acids. The V end lost 5 bases, the J end lost 4 bases, and 19 bases lay between the germline ends. Written as DNA, the CDR3 is TGCGCCAGCAGTCGGGACCAAAGTGGTGGTGCAGATACGCAGTATTTT. Amino acids: CASSRDQSGGADTQYF.

The chain joins TRBV7-3 to TRBJ2-5, with D possibly matching TRBD1 (6 bases). The CDR3 consists of 14 residues. The V end lost 2 bases, the J end lost 3 bases, and 10 bases lay between the germline ends. The germline gives CDR1 SGHTA, CDR2 FQGTGA. The CDR3, as DNA: TGTGCCAGCAGCTTATACGCAGGGGAAGAGACCCAGTACTTC. Its protein is CASSLYAGEETQYF.

The chain carries TRBV7-3 and TRBJ1-1; the D is unclear. The CDR3 spans 13 residues. From germline, CDR1 is SGHTA and CDR2 FQGTGA. Between the trimmed V and J ends, which lost 1 base and 14 bases, there was a span of 17 bases. CDR3 bases: TGTGCCAGCAGCTTAAATTTAGGTTCCTCCTCATTCTTT. Protein product: CASSLNLGSSSFF.

The chain uses TRBV6-5 and TRBJ2-3; D unresolved. V was trimmed by 10 bases and J by 2 bases, leaving 16 bases between them. The CDR3 has 14 amino acids. The germline V gene has CDR1 MNHEY and CDR2 SVGAGI. The CDR3 is CATKAVSDTDTQYF. The CDR3 DNA reads as TGTGCCACGAAGGCAGTCTCTGACACAGATACGCAGTATTTT.